A selection of T cell receptor beta chains follows, all from one sample in a study of T-cell reconstitution after alpha-beta-depleted transplantation in children. TCRdb independently ran MiXCR on the PCR reads; one entry per CDR3 protein. Of tens of thousands of distinct CDR3 sequences in the sample, 40% to 45% were seen once. The source material was PBMCs, mostly from graft donor cells, sampled 360 days after TCRalphabeta/CD19-depleted stem cell transplant. The receptors originated from a male patient aged 10-17 years who had a stem cell transplant for acute lymphoblastic leukemia, so the T cells may come from the graft donor. CDR3s include the opening cysteine and the closing phenylalanine or tryptophan. D genes are given only for firm matches. A row's size may be missing; if present it is once, few, many or a size class.

V	D	size	J	DNA	CDR3
TRBV29-1	.	.	TRBJ1-1	TGCAGCGTTGTAGCTGGGGACACTGAAGCTTTCTTT	CSVVAGDTEAFF
TRBV7-9	.	.	TRBJ2-1	TGTGCCAGCAGCTTAGCGCCGCTCAATGAGCAGTTCTTC	CASSLAPLNEQFF
TRBV7-2	TRBD1	.	TRBJ2-5	TGTGCCAGCAGCTGGACAGGGGGGGACCAAGAGACCCAGTACTTC	CASSWTGGDQETQYF
TRBV29-1	TRBD1	.	TRBJ2-2	TGCAGCGTCGACAGGGGAACTAACACCGGGGAGCTGTTTTTT	CSVDRGTNTGELFF
TRBV11-2	.	few	TRBJ2-5	TGTGCCAGCAGCTGGACGACAGACCAAGAGACCCAGTACTTC	CASSWTTDQETQYF
TRBV6-5	TRBD1	few	TRBJ1-1	TGTGCCAGCAGTAACGACAGGGTGAACACTGAAGCTTTCTTT	CASSNDRVNTEAFF
TRBV7-9	.	.	TRBJ2-1	TGTGCCAGCAGCGCCGGGGACACCTGGAGTGAGCAGTTCTTC	CASSAGDTWSEQFF
TRBV24-1	.	.	TRBJ2-1	TGTGCCACCAGTGATTCTACCGGGCCCCGAGGTGATGAGCAGTTCTTC	CATSDSTGPRGDEQFF
TRBV15	TRBD2	.	TRBJ2-3	TGTGCCACCAGTAGACTAGCGGGTGTGGCAGATACGCAGTATTTT	CATSRLAGVADTQYF
TRBV4-3	.	.	TRBJ2-3	TGCGCCAGCAGCCAAGACCACAGTGGGGCAGATACGCAGTATTTT	CASSQDHSGADTQYF
TRBV12-3/TRBV12-4	.	.	TRBJ2-7	TGTGCCAGCAGTTTAGGCGTTCCCGAGCAGTACTTC	CASSLGVPEQYF
TRBV2	TRBD1	.	TRBJ2-2	TGTGCCAGCAGTGAAGCTTCAGGACAGGGCACCGGGGAGCTGTTTTTT	CASSEASGQGTGELFF
TRBV5-1	.	.	TRBJ2-7	TGCGCCAGCAGCCCGGGCTTCTACGAGCAGTACTTC	CASSPGFYEQYF
TRBV20-1	.	few	TRBJ1-1	TGCAGTGCTAAAATTGGGAACACTGAAGCTTTCTTT	CSAKIGNTEAFF
TRBV12-3/TRBV12-4	.	.	TRBJ1-3	TGTGCCAGCAGTTTTTCAGGGAGCCGCTCTAACTCTGGAAACACCATATATTTT	CASSFSGSRSNSGNTIYF
TRBV28	.	.	TRBJ1-4	TGTGCCTGTGCGCGGGAAAAACTGTTTTTT	CACAREKLFF
TRBV9	TRBD1	once	TRBJ2-7	TGTGCCAGCAGCCCTCGGACAGGGCGCTCCTACGAGCAGTACTTC	CASSPRTGRSYEQYF
TRBV12-3/TRBV12-4	TRBD2	.	TRBJ2-7	TGTGCCAGCAGTTGGGGGTCCGGGGGGGAGCAGTACTTC	CASSWGSGGEQYF
TRBV27	TRBD2	few	TRBJ2-1	TGTGCCAGCAGTTCGGGACTAGCGGGGGGCCTTAGCTCCTACAATGAGCAGTTCTTC	CASSSGLAGGLSSYNEQFF
TRBV5-1	.	.	TRBJ2-1	TGCGCCAGCAGCTTGGGGGGGTATCCCTACAATGAGCAGTTCTTC	CASSLGGYPYNEQFF
TRBV5-6	.	few	TRBJ2-1	TGTGCCAGCAGCCCCCCCCCGTGGGCTAGCATAAATGAGCAGTTCTTC	CASSPPPWASINEQFF
TRBV12-3/TRBV12-4	TRBD1	.	TRBJ2-7	TGTGCCAGCAGTTTAAGGGGACAGGGAACCTACGAGCAGTACTTC	CASSLRGQGTYEQYF
TRBV28	.	.	TRBJ2-7	TGTGCCAGCAGTTTGAGACAGGTCTACGAGCAGTACTTC	CASSLRQVYEQYF
TRBV12-3/TRBV12-4	.	few	TRBJ2-7	TGTGCCAGCAGTACTCGGACGGTGAGCTCCTACGAGCAGTACTTC	CASSTRTVSSYEQYF
TRBV9	.	.	TRBJ2-1	TGTGCCAGCAGCGCCGGGACTTCCAATGAGCAGTTCTTC	CASSAGTSNEQFF
TRBV5-1	.	.	TRBJ1-1	TGCGCCAGCAGCTTGTCGGGGTTGGTCACTGAAGCTTTCTTT	CASSLSGLVTEAFF
TRBV28	TRBD1	few	TRBJ2-6	TGTGCCAGCAGTTTAAGGGGGCATGGGGCCAACGTCCTGACTTTC	CASSLRGHGANVLTF
TRBV29-1	TRBD1	few	TRBJ2-7	TGCAGCGTCGCGGGACAGGGGATGGGTTACGAGCAGTACTTC	CSVAGQGMGYEQYF
TRBV20-1	TRBD1	many	TRBJ2-2	TGCAGTGCAGTGGGAGGACAGGGGCGCACCGGGGAGCTGTTTTTT	CSAVGGQGRTGELFF
TRBV27	TRBD2	once	TRBJ2-1	TGTGCCAGCAGGACTAGCGGGAGATACAATGAGCAGTTCTTC	CASRTSGRYNEQFF
TRBV6-5	.	.	TRBJ2-5	TGTGCCAGCAGTTACGGGTGGGAGACCCAGTACTTC	CASSYGWETQYF
TRBV27	.	.	TRBJ2-1	TGTGCCAGCAGTTTCTTAGACAGGGGAGGGCAAACCTACAATGAGCAGTTCTTC	CASSFLDRGGQTYNEQFF
TRBV28	.	few	TRBJ2-6	TGTGCCAGCAGTTTGGGGGGGGCGAGGGCCAACGTCCTGACTTTC	CASSLGGARANVLTF
TRBV9	.	.	TRBJ1-2	TGTGCCAGCAGCGTGTCAGGGACGGGTGGCTACACCTTC	CASSVSGTGGYTF
TRBV20-1	TRBD2	.	TRBJ2-6	TGCAGTGCTAGAGGTGGACCGGGGGGATACTCTGGGGCCAACGTCCTGACTTTC	CSARGGPGGYSGANVLTF
TRBV5-6	TRBD1	.	TRBJ1-1	TGTGCCAGCAGCTTGGTAGTCGCAGGGGGAGGAACTGAAGCTTTCTTT	CASSLVVAGGGTEAFF
TRBV19	TRBD1	.	TRBJ1-2	TGTGCCAGTAGTATACAGGGGGCGCTGGGGTTTGGTGGCTACACCTTC	CASSIQGALGFGGYTF
TRBV2	.	.	TRBJ2-7	TGTGCCAGCAGTGGGAGAGTCGGGGAGCAGTACTTC	CASSGRVGEQYF
TRBV12-3/TRBV12-4	TRBD1	.	TRBJ1-1	TGTGCCAGCAGGGGGACAGGGGGAGTTAGCACTGAAGCTTTCTTT	CASRGTGGVSTEAFF